The rows below give T cell receptor beta chains drawn from one sample of a study of vaccination effects on CD4 cells after COVID-19. For these receptors, no antigen is known. Clones were sequenced by immunoSEQ multiplex PCR, and TCRdb holds only the in-frame ones, with some missing. Here the sample spans around 49,000 clones, more than 65% being singletons. The sample consisted of CD4+ T cells from PBMCs cultured without peptide, taken after COVID-19 vaccination. Every receptor here comes from a human donor who received a COVID-19 vaccine. CDR3s include the opening cysteine and the closing phenylalanine or tryptophan. Each record gives: CDR3 length, J gene, clone size, D gene, V gene, CDR3 protein, CDR3 DNA. A D gene is named only where the DNA matches it firmly. Clone size is shown for a subset of rows, as once, few, many or a class of expanded clone.

18 | TRBJ2-4 | - | - | TRBV25-1 | CASSEWGGTVERKNIQYF | TGTGCCAGCAGTGAATGGGGGGGGACAGTGGAACGCAAAAACATTCAGTACTTC
13 | TRBJ2-7 | - | - | TRBV6-5 | CASRAGQTYEQYF | TGTGCCAGCAGGGCAGGGCAGACCTACGAGCAGTACTTC
18 | TRBJ2-2 | - | TRBD2 | TRBV4-2 | CASSQESSGTTNIGELFF | TGTGCCAGCAGCCAAGAGAGTAGCGGGACTACGAACATCGGGGAGCTGTTTTTT
16 | TRBJ2-1 | - | - | TRBV14 | CASSPPRLRSYNEQFF | TGTGCCAGCAGCCCCCCTAGGCTCCGCTCCTACAATGAGCAGTTCTTC
13 | TRBJ2-1 | - | - | TRBV3-1/TRBV3-2 | CASSQDIDNEQFF | TGTGCCAGCAGCCAAGATATAGACAATGAGCAGTTCTTC
19 | TRBJ1-5 | - | TRBD1 | TRBV4-1 | CASTPFPGQGIIGNQPQHF | TGCGCCAGCACCCCATTTCCGGGACAGGGCATTATAGGCAATCAGCCCCAGCATTTT
16 | TRBJ2-1 | - | TRBD2 | TRBV6-5 | CASSYRPSGRNNEQFF | TGTGCCAGCAGTTATCGGCCTAGCGGGAGGAACAATGAGCAGTTCTTC
15 | TRBJ2-1 | - | TRBD1 | TRBV19 | CASSTRQGALNEQFF | TGTGCCAGTAGTACTCGACAGGGGGCCCTCAATGAGCAGTTCTTC
13 | TRBJ1-1 | - | - | TRBV11-2 | CASSRDTDTEAFF | TGTGCCAGCAGCAGGGACACTGACACTGAAGCTTTCTTT
15 | TRBJ1-2 | - | - | TRBV6-5 | CASSYHGGMTNGYTF | TGTGCCAGCAGTTACCATGGGGGGATGACGAATGGCTACACCTTC
14 | TRBJ1-5 | - | - | TRBV25-1 | CASSEVGFNQPQHF | TGTGCCAGCAGTGAAGTGGGCTTCAATCAGCCCCAGCATTTT
14 | TRBJ1-2 | - | - | TRBV7-9 | CASSLAVRGYGYTF | TGTGCCAGCAGCTTGGCTGTGCGAGGCTATGGCTACACCTTC
14 | TRBJ1-2 | - | - | TRBV5-1 | CASSTADPTYGYTF | TGCGCCAGCAGCACCGCGGACCCGACCTATGGCTACACCTTC
15 | TRBJ1-5 | - | - | TRBV12-5 | CASGGGHPGGQPQHF | TGTGCTAGTGGTGGGGGACATCCAGGCGGTCAGCCCCAGCATTTT
14 | TRBJ2-1 | - | TRBD2 | TRBV29-1 | CSVEDRGVKNEQFF | TGCAGCGTTGAAGATCGGGGGGTAAAGAATGAGCAGTTCTTC
14 | TRBJ2-1 | - | TRBD1 | TRBV15 | CATSTGQGYTEQFF | TGTGCCACCAGCACGGGACAGGGGTACACTGAGCAGTTCTTC
15 | TRBJ2-7 | - | TRBD1 | TRBV10-3 | CATQGGDRAFSEQYF | TGTGCCACCCAGGGCGGGGACAGGGCCTTTTCCGAGCAGTACTTC
12 | TRBJ1-1 | - | TRBD1 | TRBV30 | CAWGQGNTEAFF | TGTGCCTGGGGACAGGGGAACACTGAAGCTTTCTTT
13 | TRBJ1-2 | - | - | TRBV5-1 | CASSLAGNYGYTF | TGCGCCAGCAGCTTGGCAGGGAACTATGGCTACACCTTC
16 | TRBJ2-5 | - | TRBD2 | TRBV5-1 | CASSSSGTTRQETQYF | TGCGCCAGCAGCTCCTCCGGGACTACCCGCCAAGAGACCCAGTACTTC
22 | TRBJ2-6 | - | TRBD1 | TRBV4-1 | CASSSHPLGTGNPFSGANVLTF | TGCGCCAGCAGCTCACACCCTTTAGGGACAGGTAACCCCTTCTCTGGGGCCAACGTCCTGACTTTC
14 | TRBJ1-1 | - | - | TRBV5-1 | CASSLDGEGTEAFF | TGCGCCAGCAGCTTGGATGGGGAGGGCACTGAAGCTTTCTTT
14 | TRBJ1-1 | few | - | TRBV5-6 | CASSPRRGSTEAFF | TGTGCCAGCAGCCCTAGGAGGGGTAGCACTGAAGCTTTCTTT
16 | TRBJ2-1 | - | TRBD2 | TRBV25-1 | CASSQMGSGSYNEQFF | TGTGCCAGCAGTCAGATGGGGAGCGGGAGCTACAATGAGCAGTTCTTC
16 | TRBJ2-4 | - | TRBD2 | TRBV5-4 | CASSASGGTAKNIQYF | TGTGCCAGCAGCGCTAGCGGGGGGACAGCCAAAAACATTCAGTACTTC
13 | TRBJ1-1 | few | - | TRBV2 | CASRGHPNTEAFF | TGTGCCAGCAGGGGACATCCGAACACTGAAGCTTTCTTT